This T cell receptor beta chain comes out of a study of a mutant IDH1 vaccine in newly diagnosed glioma. Study-level background: Patients got radiotherapy, temozolomide, or both beforehand, and most got both. Study outcomes and limitations: Seemingly, pseudoprogression had no relation to changes in the top peripheral T cell clonotypes.

TCRdb's table, derived via immunoSEQ multiplex PCR, lists solely in-frame clones and lacks some. Here the sample spans approximately 70,000 clones, approximately 79% being singletons. Time point meaning: baseline, week 1 (first vaccination visit). Treatment defined: pre-vaccination baseline after standard-of-care therapy. Donors harbored newly found WHO grade 3 or 4 IDH1-mutant, ATRX-lost astrocytomas. This clone was counted a few times. The antigen remains unidentified. The V gene end was trimmed by 4 bases and the J gene end by 5 bases; junction bases not matched to a gene: 18. The CDR3 covers 18 residues. Germline V CDR1 and CDR2: LNHDA, SQIVND (reference sequence).

The source material was PBMCs, sampled from a glioma patient treated with radiotherapy, temozolomide or both. The chain recombines TRBV19 with TRBJ2-3; TRBD2 matches at 7 bases. The TCR was taken from a man aged 45-65 years with glioma. The CDR3 nucleotides are TGTGCCAGTAGTACAGGGACTATGTTAAGGGCTGGAAAAGATACGCAGTATTTT. Translated: CASSTGTMLRAGKDTQYF. The full variable domain, its missing parts supplied by reference TRBV19 and TRBJ2-3, is DGGITQSPKYLFRKEGQNVTLSCEQNLNHDAMYWYRQDPGQGLRLIYYSQIVNDFQKGDIAEGYSVSREKKESFPLTVTSAQKNPTAFYLCASSTGTMLRAGKDTQYFGPGTRLTVL.